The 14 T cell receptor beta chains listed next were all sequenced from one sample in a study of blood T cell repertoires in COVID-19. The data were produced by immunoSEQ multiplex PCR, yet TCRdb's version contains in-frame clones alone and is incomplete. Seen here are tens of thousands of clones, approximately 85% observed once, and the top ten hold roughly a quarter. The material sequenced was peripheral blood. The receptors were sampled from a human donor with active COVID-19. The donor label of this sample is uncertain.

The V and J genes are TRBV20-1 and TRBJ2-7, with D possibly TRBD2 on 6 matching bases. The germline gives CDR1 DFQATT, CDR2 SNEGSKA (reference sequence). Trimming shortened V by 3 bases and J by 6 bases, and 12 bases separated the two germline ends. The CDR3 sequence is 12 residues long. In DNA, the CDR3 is TGCAGTGCTAGTTCCGCTAGCGCCGAGCAGTACTTC. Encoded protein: CSASSASAEQYF.

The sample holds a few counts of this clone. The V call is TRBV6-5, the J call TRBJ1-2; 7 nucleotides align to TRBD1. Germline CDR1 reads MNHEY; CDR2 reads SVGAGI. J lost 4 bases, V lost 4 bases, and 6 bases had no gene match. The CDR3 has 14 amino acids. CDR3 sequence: CASSSVTGTYGYTF. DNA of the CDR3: TGTGCCAGCAGTTCCGTGACAGGGACCTATGGCTACACCTTC.

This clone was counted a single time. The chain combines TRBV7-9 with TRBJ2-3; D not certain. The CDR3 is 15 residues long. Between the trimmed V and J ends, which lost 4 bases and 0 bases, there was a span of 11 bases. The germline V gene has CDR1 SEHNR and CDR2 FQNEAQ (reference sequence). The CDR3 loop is CASSSRQASTDTQYF. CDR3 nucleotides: TGTGCCAGCAGCTCAAGACAAGCCAGCACAGATACGCAGTATTTT. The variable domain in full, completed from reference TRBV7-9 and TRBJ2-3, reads DTGVSQNPRHKITKRGQNVTFRCDPISEHNRLYWYRQTLGQGPEFLTYFQNEAQLEKSRLLSDRFSAERPKGSFSTLEIQRTEQGDSAMYLCASSSRQASTDTQYFGPGTRLTVL.

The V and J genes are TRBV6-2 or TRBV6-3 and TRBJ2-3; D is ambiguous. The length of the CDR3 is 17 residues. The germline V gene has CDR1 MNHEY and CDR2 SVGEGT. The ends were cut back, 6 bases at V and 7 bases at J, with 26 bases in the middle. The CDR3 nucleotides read TGTGCCAGCAGCCCGTTTGAGGCCGCGCGTTTTTCGAATACGCAGTATTTT. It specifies CASSPFEAARFSNTQYF.

CDR3 DNA sequence: TGTGCCAATGCGGACAGGGGCTACGAGCAGTACTTC. It yields the protein CANADRGYEQYF. The rearrangement joins TRBV6-4 to TRBJ2-7, with TRBD1 matching 9 bases. The CDR3 is 12 residues long. V dropped 10 bases and J dropped 3; count of bases not matched to a gene: 4. The V gene's germline CDR1 is MRHNA and CDR2 SNTAGT.

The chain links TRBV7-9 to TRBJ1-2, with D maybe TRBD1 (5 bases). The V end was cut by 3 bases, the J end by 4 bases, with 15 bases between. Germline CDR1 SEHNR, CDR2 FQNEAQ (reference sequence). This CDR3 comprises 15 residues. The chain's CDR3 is CASSLGSIRVYGYTF. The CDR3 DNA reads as TGTGCCAGCAGCTTGGGGTCCATCAGGGTCTATGGCTACACCTTC.

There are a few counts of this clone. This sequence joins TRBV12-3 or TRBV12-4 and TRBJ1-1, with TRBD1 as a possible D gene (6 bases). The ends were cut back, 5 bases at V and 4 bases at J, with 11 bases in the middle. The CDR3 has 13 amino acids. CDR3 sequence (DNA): TGTGCCAGCAGTCCGTACAGGGCCACTGAAGCTTTCTTT. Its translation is CASSPYRATEAFF.

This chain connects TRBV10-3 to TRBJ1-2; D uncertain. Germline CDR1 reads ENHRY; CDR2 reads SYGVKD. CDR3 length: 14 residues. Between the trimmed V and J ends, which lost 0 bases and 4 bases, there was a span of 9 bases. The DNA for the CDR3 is TGTGCCATCAGTGAGTCGTCACTTCTCTATGGCTACACCTTC. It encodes CAISESSLLYGYTF.

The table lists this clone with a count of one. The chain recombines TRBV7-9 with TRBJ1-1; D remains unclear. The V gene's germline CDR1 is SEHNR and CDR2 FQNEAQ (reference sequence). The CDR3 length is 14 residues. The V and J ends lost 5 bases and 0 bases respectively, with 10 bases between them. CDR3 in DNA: TGTGCCAGCAGCCTTCGGGTAATGAACACTGAAGCTTTCTTT. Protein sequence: CASSLRVMNTEAFF.

The CDR3 here is CASSERVLSSYEQYF. CDR3 DNA: TGTGCCAGCAGTGAGCGCGTCCTGTCGAGCTACGAGCAGTACTTC. V and J are TRBV2 and TRBJ2-7; D uncertain. V lost 3 bases and J 3 bases, leaving 15 bases between the germline ends. The CDR3 is 15 residues long. Germline V CDR1 and CDR2: SNHLY, FYNNEI. The whole variable domain, remainder taken from reference TRBV2 and TRBJ2-7, is EPEVTQTPSHQVTQMGQEVILRCVPISNHLYFYWYRQILGQKVEFLVSFYNNEISEKSEIFDDQFSVERPDGSNFTLKIRSTKLEDSAMYFCASSERVLSSYEQYFGPGTRLTVT.

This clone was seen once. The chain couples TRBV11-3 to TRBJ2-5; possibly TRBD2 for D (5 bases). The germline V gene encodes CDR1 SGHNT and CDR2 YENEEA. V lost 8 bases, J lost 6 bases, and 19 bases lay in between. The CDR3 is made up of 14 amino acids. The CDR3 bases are TGTGCCAGCCGAACGGACGGTGGAGGACAGACCCAGTACTTC. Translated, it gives CASRTDGGGQTQYF.

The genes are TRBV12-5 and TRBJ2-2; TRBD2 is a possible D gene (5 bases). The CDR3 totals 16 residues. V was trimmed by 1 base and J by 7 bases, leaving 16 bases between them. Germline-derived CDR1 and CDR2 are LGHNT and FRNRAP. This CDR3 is CASGLAPPRAGGELFF. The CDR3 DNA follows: TGTGCTAGTGGTTTGGCCCCCCCTCGGGCGGGCGGGGAGCTGTTTTTT.

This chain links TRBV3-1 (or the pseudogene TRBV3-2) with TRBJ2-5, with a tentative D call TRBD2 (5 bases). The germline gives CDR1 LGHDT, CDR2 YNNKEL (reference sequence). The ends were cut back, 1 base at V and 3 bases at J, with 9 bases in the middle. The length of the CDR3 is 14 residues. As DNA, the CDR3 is TGTGCCAGCAGCCAAGTGAACGGGAAAGAGACCCAGTACTTC. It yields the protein CASSQVNGKETQYF.

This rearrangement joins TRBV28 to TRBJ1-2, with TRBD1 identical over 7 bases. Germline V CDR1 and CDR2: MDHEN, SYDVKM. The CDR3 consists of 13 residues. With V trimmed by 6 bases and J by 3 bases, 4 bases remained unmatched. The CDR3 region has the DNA TGTGCCAGCAGACTACAGGGGCACTATGGCTACACCTTC. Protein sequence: CASRLQGHYGYTF.